Sequencing of this TCR beta chain was carried out in a study of shared clonotypes between healthy human individuals. A word on this clone: The target antigen is unknown.

The germline gives CDR1 SGHTA, CDR2 FQGTGA. V lost 5 bases and J lost 7; bases outside the gene matches: 9. This CDR3 is 15 amino acids long. Profiling relied on immunoSEQ multiplex PCR, and the TCRdb table lists in-frame clones only, not all of them. The sample includes 2 million to 2.5 million clones, about 93% of them seen just once. CD45RO-negative, CCR7-positively selected cells formed the naive CD8 fraction, excluding terminally differentiated effector memory CD45RA+ cells. Nashville, Tennessee was home to all donors, each a Caucasian adult. The study, taken as a whole, reports: Generally, naive subsets came out with larger estimated richness than memory subsets. Relative to their counterparts shared across all four donors, non-shared clonotypes exhibited diminished generation probabilities.

The chain recombines TRBV7-3 with TRBJ1-2; 11 nucleotides agree with TRBD1. This receptor was identified in a man aged 18 to 35 in good health. Some clones in this sample may be carry-over from other donors' samples. Sequenced input: naive CD8+ T cells from PBMCs. The CDR3 nucleotides are TGTGCCAGCAGCCCCCTAGGACAGGGGGCAGGTGGCTACACCTTC. This gives the protein CASSPLGQGAGGYTF.